The sequence of this T cell receptor (beta chain) was determined in a study of blood T cell repertoires in COVID-19. Study overall: Sites across the United States, Italy and Spain contributed samples from acute and convalescent COVID-19. PBMCs, B-cell-depleted T cells, or T cells provided the cDNA or gDNA that made up the material.

In the original analysis: Counts of nucleated cells, estimated from reference gene primer amplification, were obtained. The table came from immunoSEQ multiplex PCR; TCRdb's copy has only in-frame clones and leaves some out. Clone size and V and J calls were adopted from that table, with D and trimming inferred from the DNA. The sample includes about 100,000 clones, around 86% seen only once; the top ten take approximately 4%. The CDR3 totals 15 residues. Trimming removed 4 bases from V and 0 bases from J; junction bases left unmatched: 5. CDR1 is LNHDA and CDR2 is SQIVND in the germline V gene (reference sequence).

The source material was peripheral blood. The clonotype originates from a woman aged 70-85 years with acute or convalescent COVID-19. The chain carries TRBV19 and TRBJ1-1; 7 nucleotides align to TRBD1. The CDR3 loop reads CASSTGQSMNTEAFF. The CDR3 DNA follows: TGTGCCAGTAGTACGGGACAGAGTATGAACACTGAAGCTTTCTTT.